The clone carrying this T cell receptor (beta chain) showed up just once. Its antigen is not known. Patients with resected primary melanoma were considered at risk of metastatic recurrence. The data are from a study of primary melanoma T cells and metastatic recurrence. Study-level background: Samples were primary melanomas of stage T2 to T4. Study-wide findings and caveats: Tumor T-cell fraction reportedly predicted progression-free survival independently.

The method was immunoSEQ multiplex PCR; TCRdb's version includes in-frame clones alone and lacks a portion of them. The repertoire holds 250 to 300 clones, with about 68% as singletons. The sequencing input was melanoma tumor tissue. The sequence was collected from a human donor with melanoma.

The CDR3 protein is CASSGDSRGYTF. The DNA of the CDR3 is TGTGCCAGCAGTGGGGACAGCCGGGGCTACACCTTC. The genes are TRBV28 and TRBJ1-2; TRBD1 agrees at 7 bases. The J segment lost 8 bases and the V segment lost 5 bases, leaving 5 bases of the junction unmatched. Germline V gene sequence: CDR1 MDHEN, CDR2 SYDVKM. CDR3 length: 12 residues.